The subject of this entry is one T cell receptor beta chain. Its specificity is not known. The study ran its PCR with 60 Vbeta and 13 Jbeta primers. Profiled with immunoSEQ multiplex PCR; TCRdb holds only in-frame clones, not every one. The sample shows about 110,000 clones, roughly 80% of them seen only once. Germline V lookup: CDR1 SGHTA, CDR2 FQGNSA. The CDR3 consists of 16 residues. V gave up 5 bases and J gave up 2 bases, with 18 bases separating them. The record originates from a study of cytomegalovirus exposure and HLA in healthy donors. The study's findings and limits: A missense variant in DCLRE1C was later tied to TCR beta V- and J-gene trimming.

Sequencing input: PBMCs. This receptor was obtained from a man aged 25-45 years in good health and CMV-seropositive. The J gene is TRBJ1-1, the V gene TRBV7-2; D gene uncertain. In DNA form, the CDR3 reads TGTGCCAGCAGCCTGGGAGGCCCCGGGGTTAACACTGAAGCTTTCTTT. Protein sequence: CASSLGGPGVNTEAFF.